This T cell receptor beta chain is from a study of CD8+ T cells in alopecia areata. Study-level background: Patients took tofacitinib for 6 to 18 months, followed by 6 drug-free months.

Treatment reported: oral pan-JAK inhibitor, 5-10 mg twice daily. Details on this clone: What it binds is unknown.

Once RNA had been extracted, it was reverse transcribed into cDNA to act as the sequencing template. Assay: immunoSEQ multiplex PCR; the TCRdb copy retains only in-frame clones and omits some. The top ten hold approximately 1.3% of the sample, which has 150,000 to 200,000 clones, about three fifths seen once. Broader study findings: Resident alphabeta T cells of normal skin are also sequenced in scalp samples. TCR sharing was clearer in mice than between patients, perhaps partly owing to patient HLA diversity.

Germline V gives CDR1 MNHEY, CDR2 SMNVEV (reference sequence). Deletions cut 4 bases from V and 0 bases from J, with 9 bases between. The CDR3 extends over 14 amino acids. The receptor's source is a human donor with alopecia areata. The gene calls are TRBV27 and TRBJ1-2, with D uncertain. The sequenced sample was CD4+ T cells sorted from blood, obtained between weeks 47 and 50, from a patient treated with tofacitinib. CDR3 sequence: CASSSLMANYGYTF. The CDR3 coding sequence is TGTGCCAGCAGTTCCCTAATGGCTAACTATGGCTACACCTTC.